The 20 T cell receptor beta chains reported below all come from one sample, sequenced in a study of shared T cell receptors in the human thymus. The assay was immunoSEQ multiplex PCR, and TCRdb's table has in-frame clones only and misses some. The sample lists about 500,000 clones; 75% to 85% were seen once. The same sample was also studied in work on human thymus T cells.

Sequenced input: thymocytes. The origin of the receptors is a boy under two years old with a congenital heart defect.

This chain uses TRBV28 with TRBJ2-3; 10 bases align to TRBD1. CDR1 and CDR2 (germline): MDHEN, SYDVKM. This CDR3 comprises 19 residues. V shed 3 bases, J shed 0 bases, and the junction held 12 bases outside the gene matches. In DNA form, the CDR3 reads TGTGCCAGCAGTTTCTGGGGACAGGGGCCTCTCGTTAGCACAGATACGCAGTATTTT. Protein product: CASSFWGQGPLVSTDTQYF. Full variable domain (remainder filled in from reference TRBV28 and TRBJ2-3): DVKVTQSSRYLVKRTGEKVFLECVQDMDHENMFWYRQDPGLGLRLIYFSYDVKMKEKGDIPEGYSVSREKKERFSLILESASTNQTSMYLCASSFWGQGPLVSTDTQYFGPGTRLTVL.

The chain couples TRBV5-3 to TRBJ1-4; D is possibly TRBD1 (6 bases). TRBV5-3 is annotated as an ORF whose role is uncertain. CDR3 length: 14 amino acids. Trimming left V 4 bases short and J 7 bases short, with 14 bases between. The CDR3 is CARSPGARGEKLFF. In nucleotides, the CDR3 is TGTGCCAGAAGCCCAGGGGCGCGCGGTGAAAAACTGTTTTTT.

CDR3 sequence: CASSTGDGNQPQHF. CDR3 coding DNA: TGTGCCAGTAGTACGGGGGATGGCAATCAGCCCCAGCATTTT. The chain uses TRBV19 and TRBJ1-5; D possibly corresponds to TRBD1 (5 bases). With 4 bases removed from V and 2 bases from J, the gap between germline ends came to 9 bases. CDR1 is LNHDA and CDR2 is SQIVND in the germline V gene (reference sequence). This CDR3 contains 14 residues.

CDR3 amino acids: CSVGGGSGNTIYF. The CDR3 DNA follows: TGCAGCGTTGGGGGGGGTTCTGGAAACACCATATATTTT. The chain combines TRBV29-1 with TRBJ1-3, with TRBD1 as a possible D gene (5 bases). CDR3 length: 13 amino acids. The germline V gene encodes CDR1 SQVTM and CDR2 ANQGSEA. The V end lost 4 bases, the J end lost 1 base, and 8 bases lay between the germline ends.

This clone was observed a handful of times. The V gene is TRBV6-1, the J gene TRBJ1-6; D call uncertain. Germline V gene lookup returns CDR1 MNHNS and CDR2 SASEGT. This CDR3 has 14 residues. V was clipped by 5 bases and J by 10 bases, with 15 bases between them. This chain's CDR3 is CASSPAWAGSPLHF. CDR3 DNA: TGTGCCAGCAGTCCGGCCTGGGCGGGATCACCCCTCCACTTT.

The chain uses TRBV23-1 and TRBJ2-4; a weak D match, TRBD1 (5 bases). TRBV23-1 carries the ORF label, with uncertain function. CDR3 length equals 22 residues. V shed 5 bases and J shed 0 bases, with 32 bases lying between them. CDR3 region: CASSEEVSKGPTDLLAKNIQYF. The CDR3 nucleotides are TGCGCCAGCAGTGAGGAAGTTTCGAAGGGGCCAACGGATCTCCTAGCCAAAAACATTCAGTACTTC.

This chain uses TRBV29-1 with TRBJ2-7, with TRBD2 matching 8 bases. This CDR3 is built from 14 residues. Germline trimming cut 6 bases from V and 3 bases from J; bases unmatched to any gene: 10. In germline, CDR1 is SQVTM, CDR2 ANQGSEA. CDR3 in amino acids: CSVLGRAGDYEQYF. CDR3 bases: TGCAGCGTCTTGGGCCGAGCGGGAGACTACGAGCAGTACTTC.

The chain carries TRBV10-1 and TRBJ2-2, with D possibly being TRBD1 (6 bases). Germline lookup yields CDR1 WNHNN and CDR2 SYGVQD (reference sequence). Trimming removed 0 bases from V and 1 base from J, with 9 bases in between. The CDR3 consists of 16 residues. CDR3 in amino acids: CASSESNRVNTGELFF. As DNA, the CDR3 is TGCGCCAGCAGTGAGTCGAACAGGGTGAACACCGGGGAGCTGTTTTTT.

The chain employs TRBV7-8 and TRBJ2-7, with a weak D call TRBD2 (6 bases). V lost 6 bases and J 3 bases, leaving 18 bases between the germline ends. Germline values: CDR1 SGHVS, CDR2 FQNEAQ. The CDR3 runs 15 residues. The DNA for the CDR3 is TGTGCCAGCAGTTTTAGCGGCCGGGACCGCTACGAGCAGTACTTC. Translated: CASSFSGRDRYEQYF.

The chain links TRBV4-3 to TRBJ2-3, with 12 bases aligning to TRBD2. V shed 3 bases, J shed 6 bases, and the junction held 19 bases outside the gene matches. The CDR3 runs 20 residues. Germline lookup yields CDR1 LGHNA and CDR2 YSLEER. As DNA, the CDR3 is TGCGCCAGCAGCCATCAGGACGACAGGGCGACTAGCGGGAGTCTCGATACGCAGTATTTT. Protein product: CASSHQDDRATSGSLDTQYF.

The chain employs TRBV6-4 and TRBJ2-7, with D possibly matching TRBD1 (6 bases). V dropped 5 bases and J dropped 3 bases, with 8 bases sitting between them. CDR1 is MRHNA and CDR2 is SNTAGT in the germline V gene. The CDR3 loop spans 12 amino acids. CDR3: CASSQQGYEQYF. The CDR3 nucleotides are TGTGCCAGCAGTCAACAGGGCTACGAGCAGTACTTC.

J is TRBJ2-1 and V is TRBV4-1, with 9 bases fitting TRBD1. Germline CDR1 is MGHRA and CDR2 is YSYEKL. Unmatched junction bases numbered 9, after V lost 1 base and J lost 8 bases. This CDR3 contains 16 residues. The CDR3 loop is CASSQGRQGVDDEQFF. CDR3 DNA: TGCGCCAGCAGCCAAGGCAGACAGGGGGTTGACGATGAGCAGTTCTTC.

This clone has more than one count but fewer than ten. This chain connects TRBV5-4 to TRBJ2-3; no firm D call. This CDR3 is built from 17 residues. V lost 2 bases and J lost 6, with 22 bases in between. Looked up from germline, CDR1 is SGHNT and CDR2 is YYREEE (reference sequence). DNA of the CDR3: TGTGCCAGCAGCTTCCGTCACCCGGGTCCCAGAGTCGATACGCAGTATTTT. Its protein is CASSFRHPGPRVDTQYF.

This sequence joins TRBV28 and TRBJ1-1, with unresolved D. Trimming shortened V by 5 bases and J by 4 bases, and 11 bases separated the two germline ends. Germline lookup yields CDR1 MDHEN and CDR2 SYDVKM. The CDR3 sequence is 13 residues long. As DNA, the CDR3 is TGTGCCAGCAGTCCGGAGGCGGCCACTGAAGCTTTCTTT. Its protein is CASSPEAATEAFF.

This clone was picked up one time. The rearrangement links TRBV9 to TRBJ2-1; D possibly corresponds to TRBD1 (5 bases). Germline CDR1 is SGDLS and CDR2 is YYNGEE. This CDR3 has 16 amino acids. The V end was cut by 0 bases, the J end by 4 bases, with 14 bases between. Here the CDR3 DNA reads TGTGCCAGCAGCGTAGCGGCCCAGGGCAGATACAATGAGCAGTTCTTC. It translates to CASSVAAQGRYNEQFF.

The chain links TRBV7-9 to TRBJ2-2, with D perhaps matching TRBD1 (5 bases). Germline CDR1 and CDR2: SEHNR and FQNEAQ (reference sequence). The CDR3 spans 16 residues. V lost 7 bases, J lost 4 bases, and 19 bases lay in between. In DNA form, the CDR3 reads TGTGCCAGCATTTACCCCGAGGTTGGGGCCACCGGGGAGCTGTTTTTT. It is translated as CASIYPEVGATGELFF. The full variable domain, in which reference TRBV7-9 and TRBJ2-2 provide the parts outside the CDR3, is DTGVSQNPRHKITKRGQNVTFRCDPISEHNRLYWYRQTLGQGPEFLTYFQNEAQLEKSRLLSDRFSAERPKGSFSTLEIQRTEQGDSAMYLCASIYPEVGATGELFFGEGSRLTVL.

The chain links TRBV6-5 to TRBJ1-1; the D is unclear. In germline, CDR1 is MNHEY, CDR2 SVGAGI. Trimming pared 6 bases from V and 3 bases from J, leaving 14 bases between. The CDR3 sequence is 14 residues long. The CDR3 loop is CASSPTRDHTEAFF. In nucleotides, the CDR3 is TGTGCCAGCAGCCCGACCCGGGATCACACTGAAGCTTTCTTT.

The rearrangement uses TRBV5-6 and TRBJ1-4; 8 bases fit TRBD1. V dropped 4 bases and J dropped 0; count of bases not matched to a gene: 2. The CDR3 has 15 residues. Per germline, CDR1 SGHDT and CDR2 YYEEEE. The CDR3, as DNA: TGTGCCAGCAGCCCGGGACAGGCAACTAATGAAAAACTGTTTTTT. This codes for CASSPGQATNEKLFF.

The chain joins TRBV15 to TRBJ2-5; TRBD2 might be the D (5 bases). The CDR3 has 15 residues. The V gene's germline CDR1 is LNHNV and CDR2 YYDKDF (reference sequence). V lost 0 bases to trimming and J lost 3 bases, with 11 bases between them. The CDR3 DNA reads as TGTGCCACCAGCAGAGATCTCCTAGCCGAAGAGACCCAGTACTTC. Translating gives CATSRDLLAEETQYF. Variable domain in full (rest from reference TRBV15 and TRBJ2-5): DAMVIQNPRYQVTQFGKPVTLSCSQTLNHNVMYWYQQKSSQAPKLLFHYYDKDFNNEADTPDNFQSRRPNTSFCFLDIRSPGLGDTAMYLCATSRDLLAEETQYFGPGTRLLVL.

V usage is TRBV5-6 and J usage is TRBJ2-6; D is perhaps TRBD2 (5 bases). CDR3 length: 16 amino acids. V dropped 1 base and J dropped 0 bases, with 8 bases sitting between them. Germline V CDR1 and CDR2: SGHDT, YYEEEE. CDR3 protein: CASSLTGNSGANVLTF. The CDR3 coding sequence is TGTGCCAGCAGCTTGACGGGAAACTCTGGGGCCAACGTCCTGACTTTC.